This entry is about one TCR beta chain. Its antigen is not identified. The sample belongs to a study of OX40 agonist ivuxolimab in advanced cancers. About the research overall: The patients' treatment was ivuxolimab, an agonistic anti-OX40 (CD134) antibody. Three patients, one with hepatocellular carcinoma and two with cutaneous melanoma, achieved partial responses.

General observations from the study: Within 6 weeks, CD4+ and CD8+ blood T cells expanded clonally at 0.1 to 3.0 mg/kg.

The V end was cut by 3 bases, the J end by 2 bases, with 16 bases between. CDR3 length: 17 residues. Germline assignment: CDR1 PRHDT and CDR2 FYEKMQ (reference sequence). The repertoire was sequenced with immunoSEQ multiplex PCR; TCRdb's copy has only in-frame clones and lacks some. This sample has roughly 50,000 clones, with over 75% found just once. The starting material was CD4+ or CD8+ T cells sorted from blood, obtained in a trial of the OX40 agonist ivuxolimab. V gene TRBV13 combines with J gene TRBJ1-4; D gene unclear. The TCR sequence derives from an adult with an advanced solid tumor such as melanoma, head and neck, liver or kidney cancer. The CDR3 DNA reads as TGTGCCAGCAGCTTTAGCGCCTTGGCGACGACTAATGAAAAACTGTTTTTT. Protein sequence: CASSFSALATTNEKLFF.